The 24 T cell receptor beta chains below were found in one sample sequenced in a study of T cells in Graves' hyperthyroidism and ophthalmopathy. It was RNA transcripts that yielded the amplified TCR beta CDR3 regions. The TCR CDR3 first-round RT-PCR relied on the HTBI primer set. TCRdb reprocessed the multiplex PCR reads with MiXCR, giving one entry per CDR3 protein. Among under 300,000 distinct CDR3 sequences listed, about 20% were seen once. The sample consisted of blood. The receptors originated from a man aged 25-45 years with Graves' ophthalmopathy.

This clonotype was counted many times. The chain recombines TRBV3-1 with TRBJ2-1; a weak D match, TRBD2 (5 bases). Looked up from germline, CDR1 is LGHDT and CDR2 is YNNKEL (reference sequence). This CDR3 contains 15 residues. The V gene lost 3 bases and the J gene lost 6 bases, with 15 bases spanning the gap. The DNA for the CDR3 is TGTGCCAGCAGCCACGGTCTAGCCGTTTTCAATGAGCAGTTCTTC. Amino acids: CASSHGLAVFNEQFF.

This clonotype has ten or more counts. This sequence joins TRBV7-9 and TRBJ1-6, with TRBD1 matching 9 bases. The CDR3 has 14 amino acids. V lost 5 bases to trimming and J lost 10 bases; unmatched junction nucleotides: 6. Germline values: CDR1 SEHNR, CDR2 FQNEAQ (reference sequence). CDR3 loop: CASSRGQGRSPLHF. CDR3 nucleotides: TGTGCCAGCAGCAGGGGACAGGGCAGATCACCCCTCCACTTT.

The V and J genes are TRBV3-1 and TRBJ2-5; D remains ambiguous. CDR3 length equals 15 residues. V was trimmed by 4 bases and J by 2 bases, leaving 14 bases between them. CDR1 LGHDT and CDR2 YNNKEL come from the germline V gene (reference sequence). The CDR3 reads CASSPSAVRQETQYF. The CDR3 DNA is TGTGCCAGCAGCCCCTCCGCGGTACGTCAAGAGACCCAGTACTTC.

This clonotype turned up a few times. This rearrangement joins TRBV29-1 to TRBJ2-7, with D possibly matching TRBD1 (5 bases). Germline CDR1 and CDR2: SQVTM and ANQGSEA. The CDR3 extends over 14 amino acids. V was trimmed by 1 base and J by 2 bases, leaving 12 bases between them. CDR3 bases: TGCAGCGTTGAAGTTGGAACAGGAGCCTACGAGCAGTACTTC. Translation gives CSVEVGTGAYEQYF.

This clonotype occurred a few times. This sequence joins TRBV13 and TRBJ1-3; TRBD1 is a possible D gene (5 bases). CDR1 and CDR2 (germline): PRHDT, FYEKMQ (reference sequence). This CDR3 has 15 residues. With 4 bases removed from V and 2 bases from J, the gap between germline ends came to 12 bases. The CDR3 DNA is TGTGCCAGCAGCTCAGCGGGCAGGGCTGGAAACACCATATATTTT. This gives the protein CASSSAGRAGNTIYF.

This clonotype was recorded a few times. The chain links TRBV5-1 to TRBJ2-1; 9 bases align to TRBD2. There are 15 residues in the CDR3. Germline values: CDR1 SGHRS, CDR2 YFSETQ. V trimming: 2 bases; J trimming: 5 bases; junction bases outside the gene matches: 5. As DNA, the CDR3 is TGCGCCAGCAGCTTAATGACTAGCGGCAACAATGAGCAGTTCTTC. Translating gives CASSLMTSGNNEQFF.

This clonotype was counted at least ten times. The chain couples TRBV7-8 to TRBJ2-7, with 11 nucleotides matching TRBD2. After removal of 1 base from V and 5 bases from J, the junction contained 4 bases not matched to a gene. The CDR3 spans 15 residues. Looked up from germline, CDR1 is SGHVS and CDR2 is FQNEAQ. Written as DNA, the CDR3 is TGTGCCAGCAGCTTAGTAAGGGGACTAGCGGACGAGCAGTACTTC. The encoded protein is CASSLVRGLADEQYF. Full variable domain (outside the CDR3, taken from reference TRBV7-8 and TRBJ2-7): GAGVSQSPRYKVAKRGQDVALRCDPISGHVSLFWYQQALGQGPEFLTYFQNEAQLDKSGLPSDRFFAERPEGSVSTLKIQRTQQEDSAVYLCASSLVRGLADEQYFGPGTRLTVT.

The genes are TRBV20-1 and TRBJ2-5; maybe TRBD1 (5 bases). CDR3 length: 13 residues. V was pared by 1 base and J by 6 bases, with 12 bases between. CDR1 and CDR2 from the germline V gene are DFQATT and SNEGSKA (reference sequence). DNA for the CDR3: TGCAGTGCTAGAGTAGCAGGGTTGCAGACCCAGTACTTC. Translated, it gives CSARVAGLQTQYF.

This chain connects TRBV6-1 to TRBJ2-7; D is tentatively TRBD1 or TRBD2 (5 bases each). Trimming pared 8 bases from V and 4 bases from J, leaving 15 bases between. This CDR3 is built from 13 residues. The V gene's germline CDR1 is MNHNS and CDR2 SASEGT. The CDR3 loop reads CASEGSSRYEQYF. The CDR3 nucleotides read TGTGCCAGCGAGGGGTCCTCTAGGTACGAGCAGTACTTC.

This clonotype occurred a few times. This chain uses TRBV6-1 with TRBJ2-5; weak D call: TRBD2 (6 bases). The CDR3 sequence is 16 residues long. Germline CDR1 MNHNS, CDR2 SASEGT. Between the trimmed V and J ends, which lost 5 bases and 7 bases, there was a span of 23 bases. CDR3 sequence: CASSQTGTPRDGTQYF. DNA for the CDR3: TGTGCCAGCAGTCAGACGGGGACTCCCCGGGACGGGACCCAGTACTTC.

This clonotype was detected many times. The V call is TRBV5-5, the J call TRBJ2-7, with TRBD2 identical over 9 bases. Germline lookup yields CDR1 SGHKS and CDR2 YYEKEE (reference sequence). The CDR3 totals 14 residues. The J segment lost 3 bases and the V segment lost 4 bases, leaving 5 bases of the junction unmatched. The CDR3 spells CASSRAGGDYEQYF. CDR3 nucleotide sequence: TGTGCCAGCAGCAGGGCGGGAGGGGACTACGAGCAGTACTTC.

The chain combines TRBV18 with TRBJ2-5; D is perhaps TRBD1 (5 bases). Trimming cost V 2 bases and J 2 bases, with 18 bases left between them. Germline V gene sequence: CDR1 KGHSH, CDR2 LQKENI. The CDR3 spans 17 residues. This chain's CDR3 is CASSPTGRALGQETQYF. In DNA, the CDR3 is TGTGCCAGCTCACCAACGGGCAGGGCTCTGGGTCAAGAGACCCAGTACTTC.

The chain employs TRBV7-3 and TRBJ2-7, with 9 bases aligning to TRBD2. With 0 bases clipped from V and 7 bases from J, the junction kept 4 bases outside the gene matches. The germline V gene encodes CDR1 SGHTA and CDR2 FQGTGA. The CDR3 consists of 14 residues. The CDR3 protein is CASSLTSGSGEQYF. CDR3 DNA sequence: TGTGCCAGCAGCTTAACTAGCGGGAGTGGTGAGCAGTACTTC.

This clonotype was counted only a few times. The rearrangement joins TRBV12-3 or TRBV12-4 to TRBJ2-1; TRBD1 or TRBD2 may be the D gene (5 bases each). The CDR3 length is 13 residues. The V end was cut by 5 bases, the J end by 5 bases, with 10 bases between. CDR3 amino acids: CASSGGAHNEQFF. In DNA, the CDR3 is TGTGCCAGCAGTGGGGGAGCCCACAATGAGCAGTTCTTC.

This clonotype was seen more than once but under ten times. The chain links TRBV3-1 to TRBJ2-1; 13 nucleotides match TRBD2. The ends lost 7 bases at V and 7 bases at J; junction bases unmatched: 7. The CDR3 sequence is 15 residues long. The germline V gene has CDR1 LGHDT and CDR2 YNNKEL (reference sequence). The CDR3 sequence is CASTRTSGSRNEQFF. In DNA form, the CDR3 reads TGTGCCAGCACCCGGACTAGCGGGAGTAGGAATGAGCAGTTCTTC.

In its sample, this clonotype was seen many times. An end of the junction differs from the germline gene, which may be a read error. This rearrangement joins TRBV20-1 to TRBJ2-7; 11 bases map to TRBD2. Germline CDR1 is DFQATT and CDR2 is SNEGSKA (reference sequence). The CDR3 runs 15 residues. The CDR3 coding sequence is TGCAGTGCAAGAGGGGGGACTAGCGGACCTTACGAGCAGTACTTC. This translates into CSARGGTSGPYEQYF.

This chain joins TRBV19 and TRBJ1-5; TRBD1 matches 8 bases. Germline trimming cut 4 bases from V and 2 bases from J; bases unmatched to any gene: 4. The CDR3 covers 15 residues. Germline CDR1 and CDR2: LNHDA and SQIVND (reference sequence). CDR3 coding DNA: TGTGCCAGTAGTAAGGACAGGGCTGGCAATCAGCCCCAGCATTTT. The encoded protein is CASSKDRAGNQPQHF.

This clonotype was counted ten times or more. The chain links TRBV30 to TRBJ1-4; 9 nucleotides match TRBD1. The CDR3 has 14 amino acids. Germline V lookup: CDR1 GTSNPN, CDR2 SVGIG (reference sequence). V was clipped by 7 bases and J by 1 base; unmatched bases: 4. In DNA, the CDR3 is TGTGCCTCGCCGACAGGGGGAACTAATGAAAAACTGTTTTTT. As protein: CASPTGGTNEKLFF.

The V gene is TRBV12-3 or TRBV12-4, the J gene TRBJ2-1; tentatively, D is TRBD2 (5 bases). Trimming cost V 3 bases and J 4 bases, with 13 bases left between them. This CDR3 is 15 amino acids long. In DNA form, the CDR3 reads TGTGCCAGCAGTTTCCCTGCCCCGGGGTACAATGAGCAGTTCTTC. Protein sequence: CASSFPAPGYNEQFF.

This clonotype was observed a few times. CDR3 residues: CASHSQQGPGETQYF. CDR3 nucleotide sequence: TGTGCCTCGCACTCCCAACAGGGGCCGGGGGAGACCCAGTACTTC. This chain connects TRBV10-3 to TRBJ2-5; TRBD1 aligns across 7 bases. The CDR3 has 15 amino acids. The germline V gene has CDR1 ENHRY and CDR2 SYGVKD. V shed 11 bases and J 5 bases; nucleotides not matched to a gene: 17.

The chain's CDR3 is CASRDDRGRGTEAFF. In DNA form, the CDR3 reads TGTGCCAGCAGGGATGACAGGGGGCGCGGCACTGAAGCTTTCTTT. The V and J genes are TRBV12-3 or TRBV12-4 and TRBJ1-1; 10 nucleotides agree with TRBD1. There are 15 residues in the CDR3. After removal of 6 bases from V and 4 bases from J, the junction contained 8 bases not matched to a gene.

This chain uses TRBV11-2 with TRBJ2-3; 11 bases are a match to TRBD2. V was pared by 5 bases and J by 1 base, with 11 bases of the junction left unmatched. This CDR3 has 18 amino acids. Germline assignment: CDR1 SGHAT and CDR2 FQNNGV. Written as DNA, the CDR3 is TGTGCCAGCAGCCTAGGGGCTAGCGGGAGGTTGGGCACAGATACGCAGTATTTT. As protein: CASSLGASGRLGTDTQYF.

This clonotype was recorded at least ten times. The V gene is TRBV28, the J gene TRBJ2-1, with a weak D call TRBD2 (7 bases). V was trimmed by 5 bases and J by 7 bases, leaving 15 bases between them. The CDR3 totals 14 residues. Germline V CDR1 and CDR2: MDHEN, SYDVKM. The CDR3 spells CASSGGGGLNEQFF. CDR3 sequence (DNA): TGTGCCAGCAGTGGGGGAGGGGGGTTGAATGAGCAGTTCTTC.

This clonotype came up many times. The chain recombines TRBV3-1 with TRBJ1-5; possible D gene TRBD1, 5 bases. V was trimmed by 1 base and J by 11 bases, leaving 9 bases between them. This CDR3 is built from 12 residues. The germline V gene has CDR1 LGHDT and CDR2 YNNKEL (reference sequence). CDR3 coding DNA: TGTGCCAGCAGCCAAGGGGGGGGGACCCAGCATTTT. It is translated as CASSQGGGTQHF. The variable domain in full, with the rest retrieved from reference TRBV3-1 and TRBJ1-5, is DTAVSQTPKYLVTQMGNDKSIKCEQNLGHDTMYWYKQDSKKFLKIMFSYNNKELIINETVPNRFSPKSPDKAHLNLHINSLELGDSAVYFCASSQGGGTQHFGDGTRLSIL.